This entry features one T cell receptor (beta chain) sequence. This clone is a singleton in its sample. Its target antigen remains unknown. There are no base qualities to consult, and no much larger clone falls within one base. Library generation was performed with the immunoSEQ multiplex PCR assay. The clones in this table, taken by TCRdb from immuneACCESS, are in-frame only. Not every clone is retained; where verified, under half of the shortfall comes from an unresolved V gene, and the cause of the rest is unknown. Counted in this sample were tens of thousands of clones; roughly nine tenths of them appeared once. Approximately 1.5% of the sample lies in the top ten. This entry belongs to a study of T cell repertoires and Cas9 in healthy adults (dated by TCRdb to between 2018 and 2020). A note on the overall study: Within the CD4 and CD8 compartments, the researchers characterized SpCas9-reactive T cells in terms of multi-effector potency, cytotoxicity and lineage determination. The study looked at preexisting T cell immunity to the Streptococcus pyogenes Cas9 nuclease (SpCas9), which is used in CRISPR gene editing. The research as a whole found: SpCas9-reactive regulatory T cells were reported to mitigate proliferation and function of SpCas9-reactive effector T cells in vitro.

All of the donors in the study were healthy humans. At the junction V is shortened by 3 bases and J by 6 bases, with 9 bases in between. For CDR1 and CDR2, the germline V gene lists SNHLY and FYNNEI. The CDR3 runs 13 amino acids, cysteine and phenylalanine included. Only the CDR3 region is kept as DNA, spanning 39 bases read in frame from base 1. This TCR derives from a human donor in good health. The specimen sequenced was CD4+ effector T cells (CD127+, CD25-, CD137-, CD154-) from PBMCs; culture status not recorded. The sequence is built from TRBV2 and TRBJ1-5, with the D gene not clear enough to name. The bases read TGTGCCAGCAGTGACGGGTTGGGTCAGCCCCAGCATTTT. This translates into CASSDGLGQPQHF.